This T cell receptor (beta chain) was profiled in a study of early T cells in non-severe SARS-CoV-2 infection. The overall study: It was bulk RNA from unsorted whole blood that was sequenced, and the chains were unpaired. Findings and caveats of the study: Anti-spike CD8 responses were favored by VDJdb matching, which missed private and CD4 specificities.

This clonotype occurred many times. Its antigen remains unknown. In the library, individual cDNA molecules carried attached unique molecular identifiers. A single record per CDR3 protein comes from TCRdb applying MiXCR to the 5' RACE reads. This table has tens of thousands of distinct CDR3 sequences, 6% to 8.5% appearing once. CDR3 size: 11 residues. V lost 1 base and J 4 bases, leaving 1 base between the germline ends. The chain is built from TRBV12-3 or TRBV12-4 and TRBJ1-2; unclear D gene. This clonotype was obtained from an adult who was a healthcare worker with PCR-confirmed SARS-CoV-2 infection or an uninfected control (not recorded which). The sample was whole blood. The CDR3 loop reads CASSLGYGYTF. CDR3 sequence (DNA): TGTGCCAGCAGTTTAGGCTATGGCTACACCTTC.